Given below is one T cell receptor (beta chain) in context. V gave up 2 bases and J gave up 4 bases, with 9 bases separating them. Germline-derived CDR1 and CDR2 are KGHSH and LQKENI. This CDR3 is built from 14 residues. This sample was taken from a study of T cell changes during pregnancy in multiple sclerosis. Here immunoSEQ multiplex PCR was the method, and the copy in TCRdb shows in-frame clones only, minus some. The top ten hold roughly 0.61% of the sample, which has 45,000 to 55,000 clones, around 90% seen once. The sample was CD4+ T cells from peripheral blood mononuclear cells, taken after pregnancy. This chain uses TRBV18 with TRBJ1-5, with D perhaps TRBD1 (6 bases). This sequence was found in a female donor in good health, enrolled as a control in a pregnancy study. The CDR3 region is CASSPRQGNQPQHF. Written as DNA, the CDR3 is TGTGCCAGCTCACCAAGGCAGGGGAATCAGCCCCAGCATTTT.